The rows below give T cell receptor beta chains drawn from one sample of a study of blood T cells in healthy people across ages. TCRdb ran MiXCR on the 5' RACE reads and lists one entry per CDR3 protein. The sample consists of approximately 1.5 million distinct CDR3 sequences, roughly 30% of them appearing once. What was sequenced was blood. These receptors were collected from a woman aged 25 to 39 in good health. Each CDR3 is given with its conserved first and last residue. The order of the fields is clone size, D gene, J gene, V gene, CDR3 protein, CDR3 DNA. A D gene is named only where the DNA matches it firmly. Some rows have no size entry. The others give once, few or many, or a class for an expanded clone.

-,TRBD1,TRBJ1-2,TRBV6-1,CASSEGHGQGEPGYYGYTF,TGTGCCAGCAGTGAAGGTCACGGACAGGGTGAGCCGGGATACTATGGCTACACCTTC
-,-,TRBJ1-5,TRBV30,CAWSLPRGDQPQHF,TGTGCCTGGAGTCTCCCAAGGGGGGATCAGCCCCAGCATTTT
-,TRBD2,TRBJ2-3,TRBV29-1,CSVLSSGGTDTQYF,TGCAGCGTTCTTTCTAGCGGGGGTACAGATACGCAGTATTTT
-,-,TRBJ1-2,TRBV12-3/TRBV12-4,CASSPTDSFYYGYTF,TGTGCCAGCAGCCCAACTGACAGTTTCTACTATGGCTACACCTTC
-,-,TRBJ1-2,TRBV7-9,CASRTGAAYGYTF,TGTGCCAGCAGGACCGGGGCGGCCTATGGCTACACCTTC
few,-,TRBJ1-2,TRBV5-5,CASSEQLSSSWGYTF,TGTGCCAGCAGCGAACAGCTCAGCTCTTCCTGGGGCTACACCTTC
few,-,TRBJ2-1,TRBV14,CASNPPGGPYNEQFF,TGTGCCAGCAACCCCCCGGGGGGCCCATACAATGAGCAGTTCTTC
-,TRBD1,TRBJ1-4,TRBV6-1,CASSEDRGDEKLFF,TGTGCCAGCAGTGAGGACAGGGGGGACGAAAAACTGTTTTTT
-,TRBD1,TRBJ2-6,TRBV6-2/TRBV6-3,CASSPTGYASGANVLTF,TGTGCCAGCAGTCCGACAGGGTACGCGTCTGGGGCCAACGTCCTGACTTTC
many,-,TRBJ2-7,TRBV20-1,CSAKTGVPQEGEQYF,TGCAGTGCAAAAACAGGGGTCCCTCAGGAGGGGGAGCAGTACTTC
-,TRBD1,TRBJ2-2,TRBV27,CASSLLQGATGELFF,TGTGCCAGCAGTTTGCTCCAGGGGGCAACCGGGGAGCTGTTTTTT
few,-,TRBJ1-2,TRBV6-4,CASSDVPGAKGYTF,TGTGCCAGCAGTGATGTACCGGGGGCCAAGGGCTACACCTTC
few,-,TRBJ1-2,TRBV3-1,CASSQHGYTF,TGTGCCAGCAGCCAACATGGCTACACCTTC
few,-,TRBJ2-1,TRBV9,CASSADSEQFF,TGTGCCAGCAGCGCTGATAGTGAGCAGTTCTTC
many,TRBD2,TRBJ2-3,TRBV27,CATPGLAGPDTQYF,TGTGCCACCCCAGGACTAGCGGGACCAGATACGCAGTATTTT
few,TRBD2,TRBJ2-7,TRBV7-3,CASSPHMTSGSSNEQYF,TGTGCCAGCAGCCCGCACATGACTAGCGGGAGTTCAAACGAGCAGTACTTC
-,-,TRBJ1-1,TRBV27,CASSFAWAGNTEAFF,TGTGCCAGCAGTTTCGCCTGGGCTGGGAACACTGAAGCTTTCTTT
-,TRBD2,TRBJ2-3,TRBV10-3,CAISELETSGRDTQYF,TGTGCCATCAGTGAGTTGGAGACTAGCGGCCGGGATACGCAGTATTTT
-,TRBD2,TRBJ2-3,TRBV4-1,CASSPAYGVGAGGLEGPDTQYF,TGCGCCAGCAGCCCCGCATATGGGGTCGGGGCGGGAGGTCTCGAGGGTCCAGATACGCAGTATTTT
few,-,TRBJ1-5,TRBV3-1,CASSQDSRNQPQHF,TGTGCCAGCAGCCAAGATAGTAGGAATCAGCCCCAGCATTTT
-,TRBD2,TRBJ2-7,TRBV28,CASRQTGTRGYEQYF,TGTGCCAGCAGGCAAACCGGGACTAGGGGGTACGAGCAGTACTTC
-,-,TRBJ2-7,TRBV29-1,CSVARGKGPYEQYF,TGCAGCGTCGCACGAGGGAAGGGGCCCTACGAGCAGTACTTC
-,TRBD1,TRBJ1-2,TRBV4-1,CASSRISPGTGGGYTF,TGCGCCAGCAGCCGAATAAGCCCCGGGACAGGGGGTGGCTACACCTTC
-,TRBD1,TRBJ2-2,TRBV10-1,CASSESGTGVTGELFF,TGCGCCAGCAGTGAGTCCGGGACAGGGGTAACCGGGGAGCTGTTTTTT
-,TRBD1,TRBJ1-1,TRBV4-1,CASSPGQGDNTEAFF,TGCGCCAGCAGCCCCGGACAGGGGGATAACACTGAAGCTTTCTTT
-,-,TRBJ2-7,TRBV5-1,CASNRDGTYEQYF,TGCGCCAGCAACCGGGACGGAACATACGAGCAGTACTTC
few,-,TRBJ2-7,TRBV20-1,CSATGRGLGEQYF,TGCAGTGCTACGGGACGGGGTTTGGGTGAGCAGTACTTC
-,-,TRBJ1-2,TRBV14,CASSQSQTGLLYGYTF,TGTGCCAGCAGCCAATCCCAGACAGGCCTCTTGTATGGCTACACCTTC
few,-,TRBJ2-3,TRBV7-9,CASSLAQGPYTDTQYF,TGTGCCAGCAGCTTAGCTCAGGGGCCCTACACAGATACGCAGTATTTT
few,-,TRBJ2-5,TRBV3-1,CASSQPDREETQYF,TGTGCCAGCAGCCAACCCGACAGAGAAGAGACCCAGTACTTC
once,-,TRBJ2-3,TRBV27,CASSFSSAGGDTQYF,TGTGCCAGCAGTTTCTCATCCGCGGGTGGGGATACGCAGTATTTT